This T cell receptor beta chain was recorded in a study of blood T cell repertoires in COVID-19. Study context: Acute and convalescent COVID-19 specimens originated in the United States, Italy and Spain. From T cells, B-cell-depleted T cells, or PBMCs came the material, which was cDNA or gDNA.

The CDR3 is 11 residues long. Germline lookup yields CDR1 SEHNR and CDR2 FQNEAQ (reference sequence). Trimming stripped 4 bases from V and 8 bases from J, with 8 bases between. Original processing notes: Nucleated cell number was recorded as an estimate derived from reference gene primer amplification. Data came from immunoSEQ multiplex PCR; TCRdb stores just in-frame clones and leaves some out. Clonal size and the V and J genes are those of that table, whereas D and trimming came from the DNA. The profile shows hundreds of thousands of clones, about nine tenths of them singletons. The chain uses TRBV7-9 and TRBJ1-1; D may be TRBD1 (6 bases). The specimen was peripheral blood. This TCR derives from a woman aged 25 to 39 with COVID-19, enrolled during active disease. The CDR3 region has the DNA TGTGCCAGCAGCTCCGGGACAGAAGCTTTCTTT. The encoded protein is CASSSGTEAFF.